This entry features one T cell receptor beta chain sequence. As yet, its antigen is unknown. A read error may account for a junction end that differs from germline. With a constant-region primer, TCR beta cDNA was made from 500 ng of total RNA. It was through three nested multiplex PCR rounds of slightly modified ARM-PCR that TCR beta libraries arose. TRBV1-TRBV30 forward primers paired with a C-beta reverse primer drove the first two PCR rounds, approximately 11 cycles each. From the multiplex PCR reads, TCRdb called clonotypes with MiXCR, one entry per CDR3 protein. The sample gives about 48,000 distinct CDR3 sequences, 60% to 75% of which show up once; approximately 25% is in the top ten. The sample originates from a study of tumor-infiltrating lymphocytes in primary liver carcinoma. CDR3 length: 13 residues. Findings of the study overall: All five tumor regions shared only about 8-24% of top clones.

Taking about 18-31 mg of unsorted bulk tissue, the authors co-extracted RNA and DNA. The chain couples TRBV12-3 or TRBV12-4 to TRBJ2-5, with no clear D. The sample comprised liver tumor tissue from sampling region 3. As for subset: tumor region T3, left-lateral pole. This receptor was taken from a middle-aged man with primary liver carcinoma and hepatitis B virus infection. CDR3 nucleotides: TGTGCCAGCACCCCCGGCCATGTAGAGGCCCAGTACTTC. Encoded protein: CASTPGHVEAQYF.